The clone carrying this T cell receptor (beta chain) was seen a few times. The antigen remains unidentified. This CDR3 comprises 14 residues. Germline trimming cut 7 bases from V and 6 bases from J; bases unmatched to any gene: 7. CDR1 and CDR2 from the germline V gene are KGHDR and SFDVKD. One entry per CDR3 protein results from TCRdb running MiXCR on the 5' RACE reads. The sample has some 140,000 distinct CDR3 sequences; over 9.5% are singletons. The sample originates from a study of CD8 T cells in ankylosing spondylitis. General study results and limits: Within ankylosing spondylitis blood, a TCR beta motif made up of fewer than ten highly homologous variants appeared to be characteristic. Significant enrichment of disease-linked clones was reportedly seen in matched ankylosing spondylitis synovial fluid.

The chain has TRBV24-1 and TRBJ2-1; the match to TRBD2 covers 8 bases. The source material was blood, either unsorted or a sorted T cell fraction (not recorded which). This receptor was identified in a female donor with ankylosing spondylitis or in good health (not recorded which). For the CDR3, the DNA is TGTGCCACCAGCAGACCGGGAGGGACCAATGAGCAGTTCTTC. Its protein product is CATSRPGGTNEQFF.